These 30 T cell receptor beta chains originate from one sample sequenced in a study of blood T cell repertoires in COVID-19. This table comes from immunoSEQ multiplex PCR, and its TCRdb copy is limited to in-frame clones, with some not included. The repertoire holds some 100,000 clones, with 85% to 90% as singletons. The sequencing sample was made of peripheral blood. All receptors come from a man aged 50-59 years with COVID-19, enrolled during active disease.

This sequence joins TRBV5-1 and TRBJ1-1, with a weak D call TRBD1 (6 bases). Germline lookup yields CDR1 SGHRS and CDR2 YFSETQ. The length of the CDR3 is 15 residues. Trimming removed 6 bases at V and 0 bases at J, with 15 bases between. In DNA, the CDR3 is TGCGCCAGCACCGTGAATGGGGGCATGAACACTGAAGCTTTCTTT. Amino acids: CASTVNGGMNTEAFF.

The genes are TRBV11-3 and TRBJ2-1; tentatively, D is TRBD2 (5 bases). V was shortened by 0 bases and J by 7 bases, with 10 bases between the two germline ends. Looked up from germline, CDR1 is SGHNT and CDR2 is YENEEA. This CDR3 has 14 amino acids. CDR3 loop: CASSLDAGPNEQFF. The CDR3 bases are TGTGCCAGCAGCTTAGATGCGGGCCCGAATGAGCAGTTCTTC.

The chain links TRBV3-1 (or the pseudogene TRBV3-2) to TRBJ2-3; 7 bases align to TRBD2. The CDR3 contains 16 residues. After removal of 0 bases from V and 7 bases from J, the junction contained 10 bases not matched to a gene. Germline CDR1 LGHDT, CDR2 YNNKEL (reference sequence). CDR3 coding DNA: TGTGCCAGCAGCCAAGACAGACTAGCCAAGCACAATACGCAGTATTTT. As protein: CASSQDRLAKHNTQYF.

This rearrangement joins TRBV2 to TRBJ2-3; D is uncertain. The germline V and J ends were trimmed by 4 bases and 0 bases, with 11 bases remaining between them. The length of the CDR3 is 15 residues. The germline CDR1 and CDR2 sequences are SNHLY and FYNNEI. The CDR3, as DNA: TGTGCCAGCAGTGTTTTCGTATCTAGCACAGATACGCAGTATTTT. This gives the protein CASSVFVSSTDTQYF.

V and J are TRBV4-1 and TRBJ2-7; TRBD2 agrees at 7 bases. The CDR3 contains 16 residues. The germline CDR1 and CDR2 sequences are MGHRA and YSYEKL. Germline trimming cut 4 bases from V and 2 bases from J; bases unmatched to any gene: 11. Here the CDR3 DNA reads TGCGCCAGCAGCCCAATGGATCTAGCGGATCCCTACGAGCAGTACTTC. Its translation: CASSPMDLADPYEQYF.

The J gene is TRBJ1-1, the V gene TRBV30; D perhaps matches TRBD1 (5 bases). The CDR3 spans 14 residues. V shed 0 bases and J shed 1 base, with 9 bases lying between them. The germline V gene encodes CDR1 GTSNPN and CDR2 SVGIG (reference sequence). The CDR3 DNA sequence: TGTGCCTGGAGTGTACTACAGGCGAACACTGAAGCTTTCTTT. The encoded protein is CAWSVLQANTEAFF. The variable domain in full, with the rest retrieved from reference TRBV30 and TRBJ1-1, is SQTIHQWPATLVQPVGSPLSLECTVEGTSNPNLYWYRQAAGRGLQLLFYSVGIGQISSEVPQNLSASRPQDRQFILSSKKLLLSDSGFYLCAWSVLQANTEAFFGQGTRLTVV.

V usage is TRBV5-4 and J usage is TRBJ2-1; 9 bases are shared with TRBD1. This CDR3 is 16 amino acids long. V lost 0 bases and J lost 10; bases outside the gene matches: 11. Per the germline V gene, CDR1 is SGHNT and CDR2 is YYREEE (reference sequence). CDR3 coding DNA: TGTGCCAGCAGCTTGGCTCTAGGACAGGGGTCAGGAGAGCAGTTCTTC. Encoded protein: CASSLALGQGSGEQFF.

This clone came up once. The rearrangement uses TRBV5-4 and TRBJ1-6; 9 nucleotides align to TRBD1. The germline CDR1 and CDR2 sequences are SGHNT and YYREEE (reference sequence). With V trimmed by 0 bases and J by 4 bases, 5 bases remained unmatched. The CDR3 sequence is 17 residues long. CDR3 DNA: TGTGCCAGCAGCTTGGTTGGGGACAGGGCGTATAATTCACCCCTCCACTTT. Translated, it gives CASSLVGDRAYNSPLHF.

The chain couples TRBV27 to TRBJ1-1; TRBD1 matches 7 bases. This CDR3 is built from 13 residues. V dropped 1 base and J dropped 4; count of bases not matched to a gene: 0. The germline CDR1 and CDR2 sequences are MNHEY and SMNVEV (reference sequence). The CDR3, as DNA: TGTGCCAGCAGTTTATACAGGGGCACTGAAGCTTTCTTT. Protein product: CASSLYRGTEAFF.

This clone showed up just once. This chain joins TRBV6-1 and TRBJ2-5, with 10 nucleotides matching TRBD2. The germline CDR1 and CDR2 sequences are MNHNS and SASEGT. This CDR3 spans 15 amino acids. Losses at the gene ends were 2 bases for V and 3 bases for J; bases not matched to a gene: 3. The CDR3 loop reads CASSELAGVEETQYF. CDR3 nucleotides: TGTGCCAGCAGTGAACTAGCGGGGGTCGAAGAGACCCAGTACTTC.

The chain combines TRBV4-3 with TRBJ2-1; TRBD2 matches 14 bases. This CDR3 contains 17 residues. Germline V CDR1 and CDR2: LGHNA, YSLEER. Trimming took 3 bases from V and 8 from J; bases not matched to a gene: 9. The CDR3 reads CASSHPTSGGARDEQFF. The DNA for the CDR3 is TGCGCCAGCAGCCACCCGACTAGCGGGGGGGCCAGGGATGAGCAGTTCTTC.

This rearrangement joins TRBV7-2 to TRBJ1-2; a possible D gene is TRBD1 (6 bases). Per the germline V gene, CDR1 is SGHTA and CDR2 is FQGNSA. There are 14 residues in the CDR3. The V and J ends lost 5 bases and 2 bases respectively, with 12 bases between them. The chain's CDR3 is CASSPRTANYGYTF. CDR3 bases: TGTGCCAGCAGCCCTCGGACAGCCAACTATGGCTACACCTTC.

The rearrangement links TRBV27 to TRBJ2-1, with TRBD1 matching 10 bases. The ends lost 2 bases at V and 0 bases at J; junction bases unmatched: 13. CDR3 length: 20 amino acids. CDR1 MNHEY and CDR2 SMNVEV come from the germline V gene (reference sequence). The CDR3 protein is CASSLDSRDRGQFSYNEQFF. The CDR3 DNA reads TGTGCCAGCAGTTTAGATTCCCGGGACAGGGGCCAATTCTCCTACAATGAGCAGTTCTTC.

The rearrangement uses TRBV24-1 and TRBJ1-2, with 8 bases lining up with TRBD1. This CDR3 comprises 16 residues. Trimming at V came to 4 bases and at J to 9 bases, leaving 15 bases not matched to a gene. Per germline, CDR1 KGHDR and CDR2 SFDVKD. The CDR3 nucleotides are TGTGCCACCAGTGACCTCAAGACAGGGGAGCCAGATAGCTACACCTTC. Protein product: CATSDLKTGEPDSYTF.

With respect to this clone: The junction departs from the called germline gene at one end, perhaps through a read error. The chain links TRBV28 to TRBJ2-1, with TRBD2 identical over 9 bases. The CDR3 sequence is 14 residues long. In germline, CDR1 is MDHEN, CDR2 SYDVKM. The CDR3 sequence is CASSLGGGAYEQLF. In nucleotides, the CDR3 is TGTGCCAGCAGTTTGGGCGGGGGGGCCTATGAGCAGCTCTTC.

The rearrangement joins TRBV18 to TRBJ2-1; a possible D gene is TRBD1 (5 bases). This CDR3 has 15 residues. V was trimmed by 1 base and J by 5 bases, leaving 12 bases between them. Germline values: CDR1 KGHSH, CDR2 LQKENI. The CDR3 DNA is TGTGCCAGCTCACCACGGACGACGGACAACAATGAGCAGTTCTTC. Protein: CASSPRTTDNNEQFF.

V gene TRBV4-2 combines with J gene TRBJ1-3; D is unclear. CDR1 is LGHNA, CDR2 YNFKEQ, per germline. The V gene lost 8 bases and the J gene lost 6 bases, with 11 bases spanning the gap. This CDR3 is built from 12 residues. This CDR3 is CASGLEENTIYF. The CDR3 DNA is TGTGCCAGCGGTTTAGAGGAAAACACCATATATTTT.

The V and J genes are TRBV14 and TRBJ1-2; D is ambiguous. This CDR3 contains 13 residues. V was cut by 0 bases and J by 1 base, with 3 bases left in between. Germline values: CDR1 SGHDN, CDR2 FVKESK. Here the CDR3 reads CASSQDINYGYTF. The CDR3 DNA reads TGTGCCAGCAGCCAAGACATTAACTATGGCTACACCTTC.

The V gene is TRBV11-3, the J gene TRBJ2-4, with TRBD1 as a possible D gene (6 bases). The germline gives CDR1 SGHNT, CDR2 YENEEA. The CDR3 has 15 amino acids. Trimming pared 1 base from V and 1 base from J, leaving 8 bases between. CDR3 residues: CASSLGQGAKNIQYF. CDR3 nucleotide sequence: TGTGCCAGCAGCTTAGGTCAGGGGGCCAAAAACATTCAGTACTTC.

The J gene is TRBJ1-4, the V gene TRBV7-9, with TRBD1 matching 7 bases. The CDR3 totals 13 residues. The V segment lost 5 bases and the J segment 13 bases; nucleotides outside the gene matches: 10. CDR1 SEHNR and CDR2 FQNEAQ come from the germline V gene (reference sequence). The DNA for the CDR3 is TGTGCCAGCAGCCTTCAAGACAGGGCAAGACTGTTTTTT. Translated: CASSLQDRARLFF.

The chain recombines TRBV3-1 (or the pseudogene TRBV3-2) with TRBJ2-2; D is unresolved. V shed 1 base and J shed 2 bases, with 5 bases lying between them. The CDR3 runs to 14 residues. In germline, CDR1 is LGHDT, CDR2 YNNKEL (reference sequence). The DNA of the CDR3 is TGTGCCAGCAGCCAAGGCACTAACACCGGGGAGCTGTTTTTT. This gives the protein CASSQGTNTGELFF.

The genes are TRBV7-9 and TRBJ2-7; D may be TRBD1 (6 bases). The CDR3 totals 14 residues. The germline V gene encodes CDR1 SEHNR and CDR2 FQNEAQ (reference sequence). V lost 5 bases and J 2 bases, leaving 13 bases between the germline ends. The CDR3 DNA follows: TGTGCCAGCAGCCTAACAGGGATAGCCTACGAGCAGTACTTC. Translating gives CASSLTGIAYEQYF.

This chain links TRBV6-1 with TRBJ1-2; 7 nucleotides line up with TRBD1. CDR1 and CDR2 (germline): MNHNS, SASEGT. This CDR3 region has 15 residues. J lost 0 bases, V lost 3 bases, and 4 bases had no gene match. CDR3 coding DNA: TGTGCCAGCAGTGAGAAGACAGGGCCTAACTATGGCTACACCTTC. Protein sequence: CASSEKTGPNYGYTF.

Worth noting for this clone: The sample holds other DNA sequences that translate to the same CDR3. CDR3 protein: CATTGGGSTDTQYF. CDR3 coding DNA: TGTGCCACCACGGGCGGGGGGTCCACAGATACGCAGTATTTT. This chain joins TRBV7-9 and TRBJ2-3; 8 nucleotides agree with TRBD2. The junction had 8 bases not matched to a gene; V was cut back by 10 bases and J by 2 bases. This CDR3 is 14 amino acids long. Germline loops: CDR1 SEHNR, CDR2 FQNEAQ (reference sequence).

This clone has only one observation. This chain links TRBV11-1 with TRBJ1-1; D remains unclear. V lost 1 base and J 0 bases, leaving 12 bases between the germline ends. The CDR3 runs to 16 residues. CDR1 and CDR2 from the germline V gene are SGHAT and FQDESV (reference sequence). In DNA, the CDR3 is TGTGCCAGCAGCTTAGATTCACAATTTATGAACACTGAAGCTTTCTTT. Its protein product is CASSLDSQFMNTEAFF.

The V gene is TRBV9, the J gene TRBJ1-2, with 11 bases aligning to TRBD1. The CDR3 runs to 16 residues. J was trimmed by 5 bases and V by 3 bases; bases with no gene match: 9. The germline V gene has CDR1 SGDLS and CDR2 YYNGEE. CDR3 loop: CASSARGQGGEYGYTF. The CDR3, as DNA: TGTGCCAGCAGCGCGAGGGGACAGGGGGGAGAGTATGGCTACACCTTC. The whole variable domain, remainder taken from reference TRBV9 and TRBJ1-2, is DSGVTQTPKHLITATGQRVTLRCSPRSGDLSVYWYQQSLDQGLQFLIQYYNGEERAKGNILERFSAQQFPDLHSELNLSSLELGDSALYFCASSARGQGGEYGYTFGSGTRLTVV.

The rearrangement uses TRBV11-3 and TRBJ2-2; 7 nucleotides align to TRBD2. V shed 2 bases and J 4 bases; nucleotides not matched to a gene: 4. The CDR3 spans 15 residues. Germline CDR1 and CDR2: SGHNT and YENEEA. As DNA, the CDR3 is TGTGCCAGCAGCTTATCCTGGGGGGGCACCGGGGAGCTGTTTTTT. It translates to CASSLSWGGTGELFF. Using reference TRBV11-3 and TRBJ2-2 for the parts outside the CDR3, the full variable domain is EAGVVQSPRYKIIEKKQPVAFWCNPISGHNTLYWYLQNLGQGPELLIRYENEEAVDDSQLPKDRFSAERLKGVDSTLKIQPAELGDSAVYLCASSLSWGGTGELFFGEGSRLTVL.

The chain carries TRBV9 and TRBJ2-3, with 13 nucleotides matching TRBD2. The V gene end was trimmed by 3 bases and the J gene end by 9 bases; junction bases not matched to a gene: 10. Germline V CDR1 and CDR2: SGDLS, YYNGEE. The CDR3 runs 16 residues. The CDR3 sequence: CASSAVGGTSGDTQYF. In nucleotides, the CDR3 is TGTGCCAGCAGCGCCGTAGGGGGGACTAGCGGGGACACGCAGTATTTT.

The chain uses TRBV5-1 and TRBJ1-2, with 12 positions matching TRBD1. The V gene's germline CDR1 is SGHRS and CDR2 YFSETQ. Trimming took 4 bases from V and 4 from J; bases not matched to a gene: 5. This CDR3 has 15 residues. The CDR3 is CASSQGQGAVYGYTF. CDR3 coding DNA: TGCGCCAGCAGCCAGGGACAGGGGGCGGTCTATGGCTACACCTTC.

This chain uses TRBV6-5 with TRBJ1-5; tentative D call: TRBD1 (6 bases). V was shortened by 5 bases and J by 6 bases, with 11 bases between the two germline ends. CDR1 is MNHEY and CDR2 is SVGAGI in the germline V gene. This CDR3 spans 13 amino acids. Written as DNA, the CDR3 is TGTGCCAGCAGTAACACAGGGAGTCAGCCCCAGCATTTT. Translation: CASSNTGSQPQHF.